The 10 T cell receptor beta chains given below trace back to one sample, sequenced in a study of regulatory T cells in long-lasting Graves disease. Time point given: newly diagnosed GD, antithyroid drugs for less than 3 months. With RNA extracted from PBMCs as input, the TCR library was made. Both iRepertoire HTBI primers and Arm-PCR of CDR3 regions were used to build the TCR beta libraries. TCRdb re-called the multiplex PCR reads through MiXCR, storing one row per CDR3 protein. This table holds hundreds of thousands of distinct CDR3 sequences, over 14% found once. Separately, the same data were catalogued under a study of T cells in Graves' hyperthyroidism and ophthalmopathy.

The source was peripheral blood mononuclear cells (PBMCs), collected at new diagnosis, from a patient treated with antithyroid drugs. These TCRs come from a woman aged 35 to 49 with Graves disease.

J is TRBJ1-5 and V is TRBV6-1, with TRBD1 matching 9 bases. The V gene's germline CDR1 is MNHNS and CDR2 SASEGT. V shed 3 bases and J 7 bases; nucleotides not matched to a gene: 7. The CDR3 consists of 15 residues. The CDR3: CASSEGTGRHQPQHF. The CDR3 DNA follows: TGTGCCAGCAGTGAGGGGACAGGGCGACACCAGCCCCAGCATTTT.

This clonotype has at least ten counts. The chain has TRBV4-1 and TRBJ2-5; perhaps TRBD1 as D (5 bases). CDR1 MGHRA and CDR2 YSYEKL come from the germline V gene. CDR3 size: 16 residues. Trimming stripped 0 bases from V and 5 bases from J, with 16 bases between. CDR3 in DNA: TGCGCCAGCAGCCAAGATCTCACAGGCCATGGGGAGACCCAGTACTTC. Translating it yields CASSQDLTGHGETQYF.

This clonotype was detected ten times or more. The rearrangement joins TRBV29-1 to TRBJ2-5, with TRBD1 matching 9 bases. CDR1 is SQVTM and CDR2 is ANQGSEA in the germline V gene. After removal of 6 bases from V and 5 bases from J, the junction contained 1 base not matched to a gene. The CDR3 contains 11 residues. CDR3 coding DNA: TGCAGCGTCGGACAGGGGGAGACCCAGTACTTC. Translation gives CSVGQGETQYF. Looking up the rest from reference TRBV29-1 and TRBJ2-5 gives the full variable domain: SAVISQKPSRDICQRGTSLTIQCQVDSQVTMMFWYRQQPGQSLTLIATANQGSEATYESGFVIDKFPISRPNLTFSTLTVSNMSPEDSSIYLCSVGQGETQYFGPGTRLLVL.

This clonotype appeared a few times. This chain links TRBV6-1 with TRBJ2-3, with D perhaps matching TRBD2 (6 bases). Trimming took 7 bases from V and 2 from J, leaving 13 bases between them. Germline V gene data show CDR1 as MNHNS and CDR2 as SASEGT. This CDR3 is built from 14 residues. Here the CDR3 DNA reads TGTGCCAGCACCCCACTAGCCTACACAGATACGCAGTATTTT. Residues: CASTPLAYTDTQYF.

The table lists this clonotype with many counts. The chain employs TRBV11-1 and TRBJ2-7; either TRBD1 or TRBD2 may supply D (5 bases each). Germline assignment: CDR1 SGHAT and CDR2 FQDESV (reference sequence). With 5 bases removed from V and 6 bases from J, the gap between germline ends came to 14 bases. The CDR3 spans 13 residues. In DNA, the CDR3 is TGTGCCAGCAGCACGGAGCAGGGAGCCGAGCAGTACTTC. Residues: CASSTEQGAEQYF.

Turning to this clonotype: Given a much more abundant clone one base away, this may be a read error. Since the CDR3 does not end with the conserved phenylalanine or tryptophan, this likely comes from a read error. This rearrangement joins TRBV9 to TRBJ2-7, with TRBD2 identical over 14 bases. The CDR3 spans 18 residues. V lost 5 bases and J lost 2; bases outside the gene matches: 12. Germline V gene data show CDR1 as SGDLS and CDR2 as YYNGEE. The CDR3, as DNA: TGTGCCAGCAGTCCCGGGACTAGCGGGAGCGCCAATCCCTACGAGCAGTACTTG. It translates to CASSPGTSGSANPYEQYL.

This clonotype showed up many times. The V gene is TRBV11-1, the J gene TRBJ2-1; D is unclear. The CDR3 has 15 amino acids. Germline V gene lookup returns CDR1 SGHAT and CDR2 FQDESV (reference sequence). The germline V and J ends were trimmed by 1 base and 3 bases, with 10 bases remaining between them. The CDR3 region has the DNA TGTGCCAGCAGCTTAGGTGAGGATGACTACAATGAGCAGTTCTTC. Its protein is CASSLGEDDYNEQFF.

V gene TRBV6-1 combines with J gene TRBJ2-6; D is undetermined. CDR3 length equals 18 residues. From germline, CDR1 is MNHNS and CDR2 SASEGT. The germline V and J ends were trimmed by 7 bases and 2 bases, with 21 bases remaining between them. The CDR3 region is CASIEGPSGWAGANVLTF. The CDR3 DNA is TGTGCCAGCATCGAAGGGCCCTCCGGTTGGGCTGGGGCCAACGTCCTGACTTTC.

This clonotype was counted between two and nine times. The rearrangement uses TRBV5-1 and TRBJ2-7, with 9 bases aligning to TRBD1. This CDR3 is built from 16 residues. CDR1 is SGHRS and CDR2 is YFSETQ in the germline V gene. Trimming cost V 4 bases and J 5 bases; bases outside gene matches: 13. The CDR3 DNA reads as TGCGCCAGCAGCCAGCTGCCGGGACAGGGACAGAACGAGCAGTACTTC. Translated, it gives CASSQLPGQGQNEQYF.

This clonotype was seen a handful of times. The chain carries TRBV15 and TRBJ2-7, with 9 positions matching TRBD1. The CDR3 loop spans 14 amino acids. In germline, CDR1 is LNHNV, CDR2 YYDKDF (reference sequence). V lost 4 bases and J lost 4; bases outside the gene matches: 5. The CDR3 reads CATSTWDRVYEQYF. In DNA form, the CDR3 reads TGTGCCACCAGCACTTGGGACAGGGTGTACGAGCAGTACTTC. Combining the CDR3 with reference TRBV15 and TRBJ2-7 gives the whole variable domain DAMVIQNPRYQVTQFGKPVTLSCSQTLNHNVMYWYQQKSSQAPKLLFHYYDKDFNNEADTPDNFQSRRPNTSFCFLDIRSPGLGDTAMYLCATSTWDRVYEQYFGPGTRLTVT.